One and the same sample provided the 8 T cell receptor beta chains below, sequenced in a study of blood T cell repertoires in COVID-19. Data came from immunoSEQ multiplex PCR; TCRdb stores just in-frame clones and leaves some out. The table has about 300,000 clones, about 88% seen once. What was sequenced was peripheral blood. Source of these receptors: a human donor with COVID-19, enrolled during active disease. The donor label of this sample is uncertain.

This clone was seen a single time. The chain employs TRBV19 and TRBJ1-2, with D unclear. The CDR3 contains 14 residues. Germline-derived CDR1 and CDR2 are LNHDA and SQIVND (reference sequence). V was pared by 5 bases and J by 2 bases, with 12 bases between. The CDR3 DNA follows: TGTGCCAGTAGTGTCCTGAGCGCAAACTATGGCTACACCTTC. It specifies CASSVLSANYGYTF. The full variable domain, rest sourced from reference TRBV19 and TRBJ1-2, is DGGITQSPKYLFRKEGQNVTLSCEQNLNHDAMYWYRQDPGQGLRLIYYSQIVNDFQKGDIAEGYSVSREKKESFPLTVTSAQKNPTAFYLCASSVLSANYGYTFGSGTRLTVV.

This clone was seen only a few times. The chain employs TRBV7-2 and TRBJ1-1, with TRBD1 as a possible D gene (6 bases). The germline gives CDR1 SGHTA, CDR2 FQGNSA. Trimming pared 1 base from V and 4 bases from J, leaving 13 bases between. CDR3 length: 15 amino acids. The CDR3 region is CASSLEGGFGTEAFF. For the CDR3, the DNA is TGTGCCAGCAGCTTAGAAGGGGGATTTGGCACTGAAGCTTTCTTT.

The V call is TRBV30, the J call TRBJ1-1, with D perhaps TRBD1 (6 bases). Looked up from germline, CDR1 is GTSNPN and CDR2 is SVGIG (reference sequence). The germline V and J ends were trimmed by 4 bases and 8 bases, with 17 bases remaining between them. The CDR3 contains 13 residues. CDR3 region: CAWTQGQLAEAFF. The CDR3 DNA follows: TGTGCCTGGACCCAGGGACAACTCGCCGAAGCTTTCTTT.

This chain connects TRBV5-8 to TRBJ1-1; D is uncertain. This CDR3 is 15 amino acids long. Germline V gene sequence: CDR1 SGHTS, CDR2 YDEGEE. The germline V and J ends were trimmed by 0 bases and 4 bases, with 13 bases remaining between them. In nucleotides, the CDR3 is TGTGCCAGCAGCTTGGGGCCGGGGTTGGTCACTGAAGCTTTCTTT. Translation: CASSLGPGLVTEAFF.

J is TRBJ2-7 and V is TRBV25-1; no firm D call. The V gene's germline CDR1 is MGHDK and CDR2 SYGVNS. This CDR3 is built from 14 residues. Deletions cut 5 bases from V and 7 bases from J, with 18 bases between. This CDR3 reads CASSRMEGVSEQYF. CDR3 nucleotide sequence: TGTGCCAGCAGTCGAATGGAAGGAGTGAGTGAGCAGTACTTC.

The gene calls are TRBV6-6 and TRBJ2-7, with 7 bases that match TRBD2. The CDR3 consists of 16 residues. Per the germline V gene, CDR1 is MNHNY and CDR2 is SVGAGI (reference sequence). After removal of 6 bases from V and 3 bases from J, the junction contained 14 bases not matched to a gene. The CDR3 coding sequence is TGTGCCAGCAGCCCCCTGGGAGCTAGCGGAGTCTACGAGCAGTACTTC. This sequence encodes CASSPLGASGVYEQYF.

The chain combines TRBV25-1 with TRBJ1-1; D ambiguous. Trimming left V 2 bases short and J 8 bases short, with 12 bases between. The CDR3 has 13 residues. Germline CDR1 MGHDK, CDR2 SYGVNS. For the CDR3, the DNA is TGTGCCAGCAGTGAACCCGCAGCCGGGGAAGCTTTCTTT. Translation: CASSEPAAGEAFF.

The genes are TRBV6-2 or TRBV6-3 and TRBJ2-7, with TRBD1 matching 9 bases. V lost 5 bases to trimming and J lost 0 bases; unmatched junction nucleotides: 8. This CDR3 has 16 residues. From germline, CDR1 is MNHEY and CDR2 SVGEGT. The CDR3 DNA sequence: TGTGCCAGCAGTACTACACAGGACAGGGGCTCCTACGAGCAGTACTTC. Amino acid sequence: CASSTTQDRGSYEQYF.